The subject of this entry is one T cell receptor (beta chain). Its antigen is currently unknown. This entry is derived from a study of CD4 T cells in relation to SARS-CoV-2 and coronaviruses. Sequencing was performed with immunoSEQ multiplex PCR; in TCRdb, only in-frame clones are kept and a portion is missing. The sample holds some 40,000 clones; approximately 85% are singletons and the top ten take about 3%. Study observations and caveats: Memory recall responses, not primary responses primed in culture, are what the assay detects. Roughly 65% of donors had memory CD4+ clonotypes crossrecognizing SARS-CoV-2 and common cold coronavirus spike.

CDR1 is MGHRA and CDR2 is YSYEKL in the germline V gene. The CDR3 has 15 amino acids. With 6 bases removed from V and 5 bases from J, the gap between germline ends came to 17 bases. The sequenced material came from memory CD4+ T cells from PBMCs. The source is an adult with COVID-19. The J gene is TRBJ2-1, the V gene TRBV4-1; TRBD1 is a possible D gene (6 bases). The CDR3 protein is CASRRQGFLDNEQFF. CDR3 bases: TGCGCCAGCAGACGCCAGGGGTTTTTGGACAATGAGCAGTTCTTC.